This T cell receptor (beta chain) was obtained from a study of graft-versus-host responses after intestinal transplantation. Germline V gene sequence: CDR1 SGHTA, CDR2 FQGNSA. V lost 3 bases, J lost 5 bases, and 12 bases lay in between. The length of the CDR3 is 14 residues. As for this clone: Its specificity is not known.

Sequencing was performed with immunoSEQ multiplex PCR; in TCRdb, only in-frame clones are kept and a portion is missing. The sample has tens of thousands of clones; roughly 90% are singletons. This TCR was sampled from a human donor who received an intestinal transplant. The chain has TRBV7-2 and TRBJ2-3; possible D gene TRBD2, 5 bases. The sample consisted of unstimulated CD8+ T cells sorted from spleen or lymph node cells, taken before intestinal transplant. CDR3 sequence (DNA): TGTGCCAGCAGCTTCGGGGTTGGGGTAGATACGCAGTATTTT. This codes for CASSFGVGVDTQYF.